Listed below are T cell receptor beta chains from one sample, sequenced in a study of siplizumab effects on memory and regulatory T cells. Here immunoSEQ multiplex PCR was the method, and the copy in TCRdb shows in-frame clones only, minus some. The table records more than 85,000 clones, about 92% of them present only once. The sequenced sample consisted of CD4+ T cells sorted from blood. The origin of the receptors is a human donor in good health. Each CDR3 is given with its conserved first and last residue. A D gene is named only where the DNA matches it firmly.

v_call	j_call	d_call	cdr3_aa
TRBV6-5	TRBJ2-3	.	CASSQGRVPDTQYF
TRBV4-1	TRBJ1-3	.	CASSQVTSSGNTIYF
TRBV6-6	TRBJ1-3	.	CASVDTGGASGNTIYF
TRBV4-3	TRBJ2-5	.	CASSQGISGKETQYF
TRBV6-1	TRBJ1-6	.	CASTRQEYNSPLHF
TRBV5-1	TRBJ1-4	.	CASSLAVSRDEKLFF
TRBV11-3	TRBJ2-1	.	CASSYGGSENEQFF
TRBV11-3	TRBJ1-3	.	CASSLDTGSGNTIYF
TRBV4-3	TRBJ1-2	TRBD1	CASSHTGTAANYGYTF
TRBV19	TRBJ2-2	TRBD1	CASRMGQVETGELFF
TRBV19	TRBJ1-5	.	CASSSRRQPQHF
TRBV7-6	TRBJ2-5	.	CASSHGTLLETQYF
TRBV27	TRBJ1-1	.	CASSLQSNTEAFF
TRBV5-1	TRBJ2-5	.	CASSLAGGTETQYF
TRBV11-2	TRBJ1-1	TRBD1	CASRVQGARNTEAFF
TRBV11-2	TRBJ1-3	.	CASSPRQGVTIYF
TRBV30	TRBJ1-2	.	CAWTMTSGLLTF
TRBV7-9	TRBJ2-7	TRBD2	CASRSSLGLAGQYEQYF
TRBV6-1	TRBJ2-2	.	CASSERRGNTGELFF
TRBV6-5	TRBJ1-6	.	CASSYSSLGYSPLHF
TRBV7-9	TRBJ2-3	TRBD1	CASSPRRGRTDTQYF
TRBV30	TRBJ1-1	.	CAWSRDGTEAFF
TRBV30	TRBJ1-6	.	CAWSVLGEAPLHF